This T cell receptor (beta chain) was found in a study of cytomegalovirus exposure and HLA in healthy donors. Trimming shortened V by 4 bases and J by 1 base, and 14 bases separated the two germline ends. The CDR3 is made up of 15 amino acids. Germline loops: CDR1 LNHDA, CDR2 SQIVND (reference sequence). The PCR contained 60 Vbeta and 13 Jbeta primers. The table came from immunoSEQ multiplex PCR; TCRdb's copy has only in-frame clones and leaves some out. The sample carries 35,000 to 50,000 clones, around 85% recorded once. This clone was found once. The specimen sequenced was PBMCs. V gene TRBV19 combines with J gene TRBJ2-7; possibly TRBD1 for D (6 bases). The TCR originated in a man over 45 in good health and CMV-seronegative. The CDR3 here is CASSTTATGSYEQYF. The CDR3 DNA sequence: TGTGCCAGTAGTACAACGGCGACAGGTTCCTACGAGCAGTACTTC.